The 10 T cell receptor beta chains given below trace back to one sample, sequenced in a study of cytomegalovirus exposure and HLA in healthy donors. Method: immunoSEQ multiplex PCR; TCRdb's copy keeps in-frame clones and lacks some. The table includes more than 60,000 clones, around 96% detected once. Sequencing input: PBMCs. The receptors shown here come from a woman in her late teens or twenties in good health and CMV-seropositive.

The chain recombines TRBV27 with TRBJ2-7; D possibly corresponds to TRBD2 (5 bases). The V gene lost 6 bases and the J gene lost 3 bases, with 15 bases spanning the gap. CDR1 is MNHEY, CDR2 SMNVEV, per germline (reference sequence). This CDR3 is built from 14 residues. DNA of the CDR3: TGTGCCAGCAGCCCCCGGGGAAATTACTACGAGCAGTACTTC. It yields the protein CASSPRGNYYEQYF.

The V gene is TRBV27, the J gene TRBJ2-7; 12 bases are shared with TRBD1. Germline V gives CDR1 MNHEY, CDR2 SMNVEV (reference sequence). Trimming removed 5 bases from V and 2 bases from J; junction bases left unmatched: 10. The CDR3 is 17 residues long. As DNA, the CDR3 is TGTGCCAGCAGTGCGACCGGGACAGGGGGCCAAACCTACGAGCAGTACTTC. This sequence encodes CASSATGTGGQTYEQYF.

The V and J genes are TRBV7-3 and TRBJ2-2; 12 nucleotides line up with TRBD1. Germline CDR1 is SGHTA and CDR2 is FQGTGA. V lost 4 bases to trimming and J lost 7 bases; unmatched junction nucleotides: 4. The CDR3 consists of 15 residues. Here the CDR3 DNA reads TGTGCCAGCAGCTCGGGACAGGGGGCAATCGGGGAGCTGTTTTTT. Translated: CASSSGQGAIGELFF.

This sequence joins TRBV6-6 and TRBJ1-4, with a possible D match to TRBD1 (6 bases). Between the trimmed V and J ends, which lost 2 bases and 4 bases, there was a span of 11 bases. The V gene's germline CDR1 is MNHNY and CDR2 SVGAGI (reference sequence). This CDR3 is 15 amino acids long. The CDR3 spells CASSYRTGFNEKLFF. The CDR3, as DNA: TGTGCCAGCAGTTACCGCACAGGGTTTAATGAAAAACTGTTTTTT.

J is TRBJ1-1 and V is TRBV5-8, with 7 bases fitting TRBD1. Unmatched junction bases numbered 2, after V lost 2 bases and J lost 10 bases. There are 11 residues in the CDR3. Germline lookup yields CDR1 SGHTS and CDR2 YDEGEE. CDR3 DNA sequence: TGTGCCAGCAGCTTTAACAGGGGAGCTTTCTTT. The encoded protein is CASSFNRGAFF.

The V gene is TRBV28, the J gene TRBJ1-2; D not resolved. There are 15 residues in the CDR3. V was pared by 3 bases and J by 3 bases, with 14 bases between. Germline loops: CDR1 MDHEN, CDR2 SYDVKM. CDR3 loop: CASSLSLPSDYGYTF. In DNA, the CDR3 is TGTGCCAGCAGTTTGTCGCTTCCTTCGGACTATGGCTACACCTTC.

The chain has TRBV18 and TRBJ2-7; D is ambiguous. Per the germline V gene, CDR1 is KGHSH and CDR2 is LQKENI. The CDR3 extends over 17 amino acids. V shed 5 bases and J shed 1 base, with 21 bases lying between them. CDR3 nucleotides: TGTGCCAGCTCATTGAATACCCCACAGAGCCTATCCTACGAGCAGTACTTC. Protein sequence: CASSLNTPQSLSYEQYF.

The chain uses TRBV4-3 and TRBJ2-1, with 7 bases matching TRBD2. This CDR3 comprises 17 residues. CDR1 is LGHNA and CDR2 is YSLEER in the germline V gene. V shed 0 bases and J 7 bases; nucleotides not matched to a gene: 12. CDR3 loop: CASSQERERELANEQFF. DNA for the CDR3: TGCGCCAGCAGCCAAGAACGGGAACGGGAACTAGCGAATGAGCAGTTCTTC.

The J gene is TRBJ2-5, the V gene TRBV7-8; possible D gene TRBD2, 5 bases. There are 15 residues in the CDR3. The germline CDR1 and CDR2 sequences are SGHVS and FQNEAQ. Trimming stripped 1 base from V and 9 bases from J, with 18 bases between. CDR3 coding DNA: TGTGCCAGCAGCTTAGGTACCTCGGGATGGGGTTCCCAGTACTTC. This sequence encodes CASSLGTSGWGSQYF.

The chain recombines TRBV5-1 with TRBJ2-5, with a weak D call TRBD2 (5 bases). This CDR3 is 14 amino acids long. Trimming took off 6 bases at V and 3 bases at J, with 15 bases between the two ends. From germline, CDR1 is SGHRS and CDR2 YFSETQ. This CDR3 is CASTSIGVKETQYF. The CDR3 DNA is TGCGCCAGCACCTCCATCGGGGTGAAAGAGACCCAGTACTTC.